The 21 T cell receptor beta chains in this list originate from one sample, sequenced in a study of blood T cell repertoires in COVID-19. The table came from immunoSEQ multiplex PCR; TCRdb's copy has only in-frame clones and leaves some out. The profile shows around 400,000 clones, less than 90% of them singletons. Sequencing input: PBMCs or T cells enriched from blood (not recorded which). These receptor sequences come from a woman between 45 and 65 years old who had recovered from COVID-19.

V is TRBV5-4 and J is TRBJ2-2; 13 nucleotides agree with TRBD2. From germline, CDR1 is SGHNT and CDR2 YYREEE (reference sequence). The CDR3 length is 16 residues. V trimming: 4 bases; J trimming: 3 bases; junction bases outside the gene matches: 3. The CDR3 coding sequence is TGTGCCAGCAGCGCAGGACTAGCGGGAGACACCGGGGAGCTGTTTTTT. Translated: CASSAGLAGDTGELFF.

The chain has TRBV18 and TRBJ2-1; TRBD2 matches 15 bases. Germline V gives CDR1 KGHSH, CDR2 LQKENI. The CDR3 has 18 residues. V lost 8 bases, J lost 0 bases, and 8 bases stayed unmatched. The CDR3, as DNA: TGTGCCAGCGGGGGGACTAGCGGGAGGTCCAGCTCCTACAATGAGCAGTTCTTC. This translates into CASGGTSGRSSSYNEQFF.

V gene TRBV15 combines with J gene TRBJ2-1; a possible D gene is TRBD2 (5 bases). V lost 0 bases to trimming and J lost 0 bases, with 9 bases between them. The V gene's germline CDR1 is LNHNV and CDR2 YYDKDF (reference sequence). The CDR3 extends over 16 amino acids. CDR3 protein: CATSRDWRSSYNEQFF. CDR3 nucleotide sequence: TGTGCCACCAGCAGAGATTGGAGGAGCTCCTACAATGAGCAGTTCTTC.

The V gene is TRBV19, the J gene TRBJ1-1; 7 nucleotides line up with TRBD1. Germline CDR1 LNHDA, CDR2 SQIVND (reference sequence). The V segment lost 7 bases and the J segment 3 bases; nucleotides outside the gene matches: 11. The CDR3 is 15 residues long. CDR3 DNA sequence: TGTGCCAGTAACCCAGACAGGGCCGGTGACACTGAAGCTTTCTTT. It specifies CASNPDRAGDTEAFF.

This clone appeared a single time. This chain connects TRBV14 to TRBJ2-7; unclear D gene. Germline V gives CDR1 SGHDN, CDR2 FVKESK. The CDR3 spans 12 residues. Trimming took off 4 bases at V and 5 bases at J, with 9 bases between the two ends. The CDR3 region is CASSLVADEQYF. The CDR3 DNA sequence: TGTGCCAGCAGCCTTGTGGCGGACGAGCAGTACTTC.

CDR3 sequence reads: CASSQNVANSNYGYTF. The CDR3, as DNA: TGCGCCAGCAGCCAAAACGTCGCAAACTCTAACTATGGCTACACCTTC. V and J are TRBV4-1 and TRBJ1-2, with D unresolved. The CDR3 extends over 16 amino acids. V was trimmed by 2 bases and J by 0 bases, leaving 13 bases between them. CDR1 and CDR2 (germline): MGHRA, YSYEKL.

The genes are TRBV7-3 and TRBJ1-5; 8 positions match TRBD1. The length of the CDR3 is 15 residues. The V gene end was trimmed by 5 bases and the J gene end by 4 bases; junction bases not matched to a gene: 7. CDR1 SGHTA and CDR2 FQGTGA come from the germline V gene. This chain's CDR3 is CASSTGQGGNQPQHF. CDR3 in DNA: TGTGCCAGCAGCACCGGACAGGGAGGGAATCAGCCCCAGCATTTT.

This clone was seen a handful of times. The chain combines TRBV2 with TRBJ1-2; no definite D call. V shed 2 bases and J shed 8 bases, with 15 bases lying between them. The CDR3 is made up of 14 amino acids. Per germline, CDR1 SNHLY and CDR2 FYNNEI. Here the CDR3 DNA reads TGTGCCAGCAGTGAACAGGTTGTAGTTGGAGGCTACACCTTC. Protein product: CASSEQVVVGGYTF.

The V call is TRBV27, the J call TRBJ1-5; 8 bases line up with TRBD1. Germline CDR1 reads MNHEY; CDR2 reads SMNVEV (reference sequence). This CDR3 comprises 17 residues. Losses at the gene ends were 2 bases for V and 4 bases for J; bases not matched to a gene: 10. CDR3 coding DNA: TGTGCCAGCAGTTTAACGTGGACAGGGCCTCAAAATCAGCCCCAGCATTTT. It yields the protein CASSLTWTGPQNQPQHF.

The chain combines TRBV5-8 with TRBJ1-1; no firm D call. Trimming took off 5 bases at V and 2 bases at J, with 7 bases between the two ends. The CDR3 runs to 12 residues. From germline, CDR1 is SGHTS and CDR2 YDEGEE. CDR3 in amino acids: CASSMYNTEAFF. CDR3 sequence (DNA): TGTGCCAGCAGTATGTATAACACTGAAGCTTTCTTT.

CDR3 in DNA: TGTGCCAGCAGCGCTGCTAGCGGGGGCATGGGGGATACGCAGTATTTT. The encoded protein is CASSAASGGMGDTQYF. This chain links TRBV9 with TRBJ2-3, with 10 positions matching TRBD2. The V and J ends lost 3 bases and 6 bases, in that order; junction bases with no gene match: 10. This CDR3 has 16 residues. CDR1 is SGDLS, CDR2 YYNGEE, per germline.

The chain links TRBV11-1 to TRBJ1-1; 8 positions match TRBD1. This CDR3 has 12 amino acids. Looked up from germline, CDR1 is SGHAT and CDR2 is FQDESV (reference sequence). J gave up 11 bases and V 5 bases, and 7 bases lay outside the gene matches. CDR3 nucleotide sequence: TGTGCCAGCAGCCCCGACAGGGGAGAGGCTTTCTTT. As protein: CASSPDRGEAFF.

The genes are TRBV2 and TRBJ1-4; tentative D call: TRBD1 (5 bases). The CDR3 totals 15 residues. Trimming pared 6 bases from V and 5 bases from J, leaving 16 bases between. Germline CDR1 is SNHLY and CDR2 is FYNNEI. CDR3 nucleotide sequence: TGTGCCAGCAGCAACACCGGGGGTCGGAATGAAAAACTGTTTTTT. Protein: CASSNTGGRNEKLFF.

The rearrangement uses TRBV4-1 and TRBJ1-6; 9 positions match TRBD1. In germline, CDR1 is MGHRA, CDR2 YSYEKL. The ends lost 3 bases at V and 8 bases at J; junction bases unmatched: 5. This CDR3 region has 15 residues. The CDR3 sequence is CASSQGTGSYSPLHF. The CDR3 nucleotides read TGCGCCAGCAGCCAGGGGACAGGGAGTTATTCACCCCTCCACTTT.

The chain links TRBV7-2 to TRBJ1-2, with D possibly matching TRBD1 (5 bases). The CDR3 is 14 residues long. Germline values: CDR1 SGHTA, CDR2 FQGNSA. V lost 5 bases, J lost 2 bases, and 12 bases lay in between. The chain's CDR3 is CASSAPGLNYGYTF. CDR3 DNA sequence: TGTGCCAGCAGCGCACCGGGACTCAACTATGGCTACACCTTC.

This clone was detected once. The genes are TRBV15 and TRBJ2-1; D gene ambiguous. The CDR3 is made up of 14 amino acids. V was cut by 0 bases and J by 6 bases, with 9 bases left in between. Germline-derived CDR1 and CDR2 are LNHNV and YYDKDF (reference sequence). The CDR3 sequence is CATSRDRFGNEQFF. The DNA of the CDR3 is TGTGCCACCAGCAGAGATCGGTTCGGCAATGAGCAGTTCTTC.

The chain couples TRBV18 to TRBJ1-4; 10 bases line up with TRBD1. CDR3 length equals 15 residues. CDR1 KGHSH and CDR2 LQKENI come from the germline V gene. After removal of 2 bases from V and 4 bases from J, the junction contained 1 base not matched to a gene. Here the CDR3 reads CASSPGTGVNEKLFF. Written as DNA, the CDR3 is TGTGCCAGCTCACCAGGGACAGGGGTTAATGAAAAACTGTTTTTT.

This rearrangement joins TRBV19 to TRBJ2-5, with TRBD2 identical over 16 bases. The CDR3 has 17 residues. With V trimmed by 3 bases and J by 4 bases, 5 bases remained unmatched. From germline, CDR1 is LNHDA and CDR2 SQIVND (reference sequence). CDR3 amino acids: CASSMGLAGGPGETQYF. CDR3 coding DNA: TGTGCCAGTAGTATGGGACTAGCGGGGGGGCCGGGAGAGACCCAGTACTTC.

The chain recombines TRBV30 with TRBJ2-3; D gene ambiguous. V was cut by 2 bases and J by 2 bases, with 5 bases left in between. There are 12 residues in the CDR3. Germline V lookup: CDR1 GTSNPN, CDR2 SVGIG (reference sequence). The CDR3 sequence is CAWSLLTDTQYF. CDR3 DNA sequence: TGTGCCTGGAGTCTACTCACAGATACGCAGTATTTT.

The genes are TRBV11-2 and TRBJ2-1, with TRBD2 matching 11 bases. Germline V gives CDR1 SGHAT, CDR2 FQNNGV. This CDR3 contains 17 residues. Trimming cost V 0 bases and J 8 bases; bases outside gene matches: 9. The CDR3 loop is CASSLDRSGRASYEQFF. The CDR3 DNA reads TGTGCCAGCAGCTTAGATCGTAGCGGGAGGGCCAGCTATGAGCAGTTCTTC.

The chain employs TRBV19 and TRBJ2-3, with 8 bases matching TRBD1. Germline-derived CDR1 and CDR2 are LNHDA and SQIVND (reference sequence). The V and J ends lost 7 bases and 6 bases, in that order; junction bases with no gene match: 9. The CDR3 consists of 14 residues. CDR3 nucleotide sequence: TGTGCCAGTAACCCGGGACAGGCCTGGGATACGCAGTATTTT. It codes for CASNPGQAWDTQYF.